The entry below describes one T cell receptor beta chain. This specimen comes from a study of follicular helper T cells after annual influenza vaccination. V gave up 8 bases and J gave up 0 bases, with 10 bases separating them. Germline values: CDR1 LGHNT, CDR2 FRNRAP. This CDR3 is built from 13 residues. Using immunoSEQ multiplex PCR, the repertoire was profiled, and TCRdb retains in-frame clones only, with some absent. The data hold several thousand clones, with over 65% observed a single time. The time point: 2014-2015 season, 7 days after vaccination. Sorted blood CD4 subsets were sequenced before and after adults received seasonal inactivated influenza vaccine.

This TCR came from an adult who received the influenza vaccine. This chain links TRBV12-5 with TRBJ1-1, with TRBD1 as a possible D gene (6 bases). The sequenced sample was CXCR5+ CD38- circulating T follicular helper cells from blood, obtained 7 days after influenza vaccination. The sample's subset: circulating Tfh, non-naive CD4+CXCR5+PD-1+ (ICOS+CD38+ or ICOS-CD38-). The CDR3 region has the DNA TGTGCTAGTACCGGGGGCCTGAACACTGAAGCTTTCTTT. The encoded protein is CASTGGLNTEAFF.